This T cell receptor beta chain was found in a study of blood T cell repertoires in COVID-19. Produced via immunoSEQ multiplex PCR; TCRdb's table is partial and in-frame only. The sample yields 300,000 to 350,000 clones, 90% seen once. This CDR3 is built from 15 residues. CDR1 is SGHRS and CDR2 is YFSETQ in the germline V gene. V lost 3 bases and J lost 3; bases outside the gene matches: 5. V usage is TRBV5-1 and J usage is TRBJ2-2; 7 bases are a match to TRBD1. The TCR was taken from a woman between 40 and 55 years old with COVID-19, enrolled during active disease. The sequencing input was peripheral blood. The CDR3 loop is CASSYATGDTGELFF. The CDR3 DNA is TGCGCCAGCAGCTACGCAACAGGGGACACCGGGGAGCTGTTTTTT.